The clone carrying this T cell receptor beta chain was seen more than once but under ten times. Antigen: not known. Its ends do not fully match the called genes, so a read error is possible. This sample was included in a study of CD8+ T cells in alopecia areata. Study-wide points: Relative to normal scalp, lesional scalp, especially alopecia totalis/universalis, showed higher clonality.

It was from alopecia areata patients that lesional scalp punch biopsies and peripheral blood were collected. A FACSAria was used to sort CD4+ and CD8+ T cells. These cells came from PBMCs. The CDR3 totals 12 residues. Germline CDR1 and CDR2: SQVTM and ANQGSEA. RNA was isolated and reverse transcribed to cDNA, the sequencing template. Assay used: immunoSEQ multiplex PCR; TCRdb lists only in-frame clones, some missing. The sample has over 85,000 clones, 41% seen once; the top ten hold around 1.4%. Sequences were obtained from CD4+ T cells sorted from blood. The J gene is TRBJ2-3, the V gene TRBV29-1, with TRBD2 matching over 7 bases. The receptor comes from a human donor with alopecia areata. This chain's CDR3 is CSVAREERKVWF. In DNA form, the CDR3 reads TGCAGCGTTGCCCGGGAGGAGCGGAAAGTTTGGTTT.